This T cell receptor beta chain comes out of a study of OX40 agonist ivuxolimab in advanced cancers. Whole-study findings and limits: At 0.1 to 3.0 mg/kg, CD4+ and CD8+ blood T cells expanded clonally by week 6.

On this clone: The antigen remains unidentified.

Blood draws occurred at baseline, cycle 4 day 1, and cycle 7 day 1. The CDR3 extends over 19 amino acids. Sequencing was performed with immunoSEQ multiplex PCR; in TCRdb, only in-frame clones are kept and a portion is missing. Of approximately 50,000 clones detected, roughly 80% appear once; the ten largest clones hold roughly 3.9%. The chain recombines TRBV21-1 with TRBJ2-3; the listed D gene, TRBD2, was not tested against the DNA. TRBV21-1 is flagged as a pseudogene. This receptor was identified in an adult with an advanced solid tumor such as melanoma, head and neck, liver or kidney cancer. Sample: CD4+ or CD8+ T cells sorted from blood, taken in a trial of the OX40 agonist ivuxolimab. Here the CDR3 reads CASSKAGSGGPKPTDTQYF. CDR3 coding DNA: TGTGCCAGCAGCAAAGCGGGTAGCGGGGGGCCCAAACCCACAGATACGCAGTATTTT.